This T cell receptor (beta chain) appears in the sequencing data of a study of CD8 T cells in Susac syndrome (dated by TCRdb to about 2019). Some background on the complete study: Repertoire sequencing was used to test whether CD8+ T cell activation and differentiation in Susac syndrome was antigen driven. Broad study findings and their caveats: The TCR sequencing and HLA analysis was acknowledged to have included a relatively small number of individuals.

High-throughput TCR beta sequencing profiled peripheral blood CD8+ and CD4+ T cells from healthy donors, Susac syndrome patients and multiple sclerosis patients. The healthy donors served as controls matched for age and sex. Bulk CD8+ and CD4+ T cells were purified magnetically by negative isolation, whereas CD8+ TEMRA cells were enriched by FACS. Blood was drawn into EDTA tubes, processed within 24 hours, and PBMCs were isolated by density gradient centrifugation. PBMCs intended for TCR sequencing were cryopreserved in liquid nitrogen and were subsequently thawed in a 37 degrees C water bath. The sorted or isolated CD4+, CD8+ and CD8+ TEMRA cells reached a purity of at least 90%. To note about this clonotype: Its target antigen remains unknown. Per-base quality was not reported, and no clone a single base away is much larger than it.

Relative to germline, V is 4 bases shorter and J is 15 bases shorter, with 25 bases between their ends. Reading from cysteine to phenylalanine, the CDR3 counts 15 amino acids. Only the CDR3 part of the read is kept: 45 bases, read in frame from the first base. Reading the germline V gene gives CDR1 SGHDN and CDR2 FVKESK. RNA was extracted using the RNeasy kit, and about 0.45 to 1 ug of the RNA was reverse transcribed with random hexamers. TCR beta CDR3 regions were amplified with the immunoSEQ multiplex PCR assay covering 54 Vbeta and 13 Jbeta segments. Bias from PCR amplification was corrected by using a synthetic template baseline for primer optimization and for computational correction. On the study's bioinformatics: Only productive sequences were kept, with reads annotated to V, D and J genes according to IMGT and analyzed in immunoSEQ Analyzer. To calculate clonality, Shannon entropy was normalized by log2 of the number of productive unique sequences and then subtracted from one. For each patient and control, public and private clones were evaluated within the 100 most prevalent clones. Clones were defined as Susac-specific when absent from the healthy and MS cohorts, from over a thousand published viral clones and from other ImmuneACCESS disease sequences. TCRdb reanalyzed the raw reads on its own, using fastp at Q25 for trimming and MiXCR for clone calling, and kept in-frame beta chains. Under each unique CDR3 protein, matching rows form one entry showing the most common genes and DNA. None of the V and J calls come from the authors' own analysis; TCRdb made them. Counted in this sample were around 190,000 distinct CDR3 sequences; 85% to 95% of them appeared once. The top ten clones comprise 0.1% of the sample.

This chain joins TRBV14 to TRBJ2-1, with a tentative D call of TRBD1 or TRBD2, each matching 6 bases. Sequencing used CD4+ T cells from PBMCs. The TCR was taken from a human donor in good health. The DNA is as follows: TGTGCCAGCAGCCCAACCTGGGGGACCGGGGGCGCAGGGTTCTTC. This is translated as CASSPTWGTGGAGFF.